This T cell receptor beta chain is from a study of cytomegalovirus exposure and HLA in healthy donors. The CDR3 is made up of 15 amino acids. The V gene lost 5 bases and the J gene lost 3 bases, with 17 bases spanning the gap. The germline V gene encodes CDR1 MNHNY and CDR2 SVGAGI (reference sequence). The PCR made use of 60 Vbeta and 13 Jbeta primers. Profiled with immunoSEQ multiplex PCR; TCRdb holds only in-frame clones, not every one. The data show tens of thousands of clones, around 80% seen once. Remarks on this clone: The antigen is unknown.

Study-wide results and caveats: The majority of CMV-associated TCR beta chains were reported as apparently HLA-restricted in a later analysis. About 90% or about 30% of the time was how often most TCR beta V segments were productive, according to an earlier analysis. With later analysis, a missense DCLRE1C variant became linked to TCR beta V- and J-gene trimming.

The TCR comes from a man younger than 40 in good health and CMV-seronegative. The chain carries TRBV6-6 and TRBJ2-7; D is perhaps TRBD1 (5 bases). The sample consisted of PBMCs. CDR3 protein: CASSSYQQDGYEQYF. CDR3 DNA sequence: TGTGCCAGCAGTAGCTATCAACAGGATGGCTACGAGCAGTACTTC.